Each of the 21 T cell receptor beta chains below was sequenced from the same sample in a study of cytomegalovirus exposure and HLA in healthy donors. Both 60 Vbeta primers and 13 Jbeta primers went into the PCR. Profiling relied on immunoSEQ multiplex PCR, and the TCRdb table lists in-frame clones only, not all of them. In the table there are over 80,000 clones, 65% to 85% of which are singletons. The sample was PBMCs. These receptors came from a man aged 35-49 years in good health and CMV-seropositive.

This chain uses TRBV12-5 with TRBJ2-1, with 8 bases lining up with TRBD2. The CDR3 contains 17 residues. CDR1 is LGHNT, CDR2 FRNRAP, per germline. Unmatched junction bases numbered 8, after V lost 1 base and J lost 3 bases. The CDR3 DNA is TGTGCTAGTGGTTTGGCCTTGTCGGGGGGGGACTACAATGAGCAGTTCTTC. Protein sequence: CASGLALSGGDYNEQFF.

The chain carries TRBV19 and TRBJ1-5; possible D gene TRBD1, 5 bases. Trimming pared 7 bases from V and 0 bases from J, leaving 13 bases between. CDR3 length equals 15 residues. CDR1 and CDR2 (germline): LNHDA, SQIVND (reference sequence). The CDR3 DNA reads as TGTGCCAGTATCGGGGGGACTCGTAGCAATCAGCCCCAGCATTTT. It codes for CASIGGTRSNQPQHF.

This clone was seen more than once but under ten times. V and J are TRBV19 and TRBJ1-6, with TRBD1 matching over 8 bases. V trimming: 6 bases; J trimming: 9 bases; junction bases outside the gene matches: 10. Germline V gene data show CDR1 as LNHDA and CDR2 as SQIVND (reference sequence). This CDR3 has 15 amino acids. This chain's CDR3 is CASSDRGASGSPLHF. The CDR3 nucleotides read TGTGCCAGTAGCGACAGGGGCGCGAGCGGTTCACCCCTCCACTTT.

V usage is TRBV28 and J usage is TRBJ2-3; 8 positions match TRBD2. The CDR3 length is 14 residues. CDR1 and CDR2 (germline): MDHEN, SYDVKM. The V segment lost 6 bases and the J segment 6 bases; nucleotides outside the gene matches: 8. The chain's CDR3 is CASRNQAGADTQYF. The CDR3 coding sequence is TGTGCCAGCAGGAACCAAGCGGGAGCGGATACGCAGTATTTT.

This chain connects TRBV30 to TRBJ2-7; 8 nucleotides line up with TRBD2. The V gene end was trimmed by 5 bases and the J gene end by 5 bases; junction bases not matched to a gene: 8. The length of the CDR3 is 13 residues. Germline assignment: CDR1 GTSNPN and CDR2 SVGIG (reference sequence). This CDR3 reads CAWGTGTSNEQYF. DNA of the CDR3: TGTGCCTGGGGGACCGGGACTAGTAACGAGCAGTACTTC.

About this clone: At the DNA level, this CDR3 is encoded by other sequences in the same sample as well. V gene TRBV5-1 combines with J gene TRBJ2-7, with 8 bases lining up with TRBD1. The CDR3 extends over 14 amino acids. CDR1 and CDR2 from the germline V gene are SGHRS and YFSETQ. V was pared by 2 bases and J by 4 bases, with 5 bases of the junction left unmatched. The DNA for the CDR3 is TGCGCCAGCAGCTTAGGACAGGGTTTTTACGAGCAGTACTTC. Its protein is CASSLGQGFYEQYF.

This sequence joins TRBV5-1 and TRBJ1-1; 8 nucleotides agree with TRBD1. The germline V gene has CDR1 SGHRS and CDR2 YFSETQ. J was trimmed by 3 bases and V by 3 bases; bases with no gene match: 7. The CDR3 contains 15 residues. The DNA of the CDR3 is TGCGCCAGCAGCTCCCAGGGGGCTACGGACACTGAAGCTTTCTTT. Protein: CASSSQGATDTEAFF.

This sequence joins TRBV4-1 and TRBJ2-3, with 7 bases that match TRBD2. This CDR3 region has 17 residues. Per the germline V gene, CDR1 is MGHRA and CDR2 is YSYEKL. V gave up 0 bases and J gave up 2 bases; unmatched junction bases: 8. For the CDR3, the DNA is TGCGCCAGCAGCCAAGATTTCCGGGGGGACCACACAGATACGCAGTATTTT. This sequence encodes CASSQDFRGDHTDTQYF.

The chain uses TRBV5-1 and TRBJ2-3; a weak D match, TRBD2 (5 bases). Per the germline V gene, CDR1 is SGHRS and CDR2 is YFSETQ. V was cut by 3 bases and J by 0 bases, with 14 bases left in between. The CDR3 is 16 residues long. CDR3 nucleotides: TGCGCCAGCAGCTCAGAGGGCAGAACAAGCACAGATACGCAGTATTTT. It codes for CASSSEGRTSTDTQYF.

The chain has TRBV5-1 and TRBJ2-2; 10 bases are a match to TRBD1. The CDR3 is made up of 19 amino acids. Germline assignment: CDR1 SGHRS and CDR2 YFSETQ. J gave up 7 bases and V 4 bases, and 19 bases lay outside the gene matches. In nucleotides, the CDR3 is TGCGCCAGCAGCAGGTCTCGGGGGCCGGGACAGGGGAATCTCGGGGAGCTGTTTTTT. This translates into CASSRSRGPGQGNLGELFF.

The V call is TRBV14, the J call TRBJ1-3; perhaps TRBD1 as D (5 bases). Germline loops: CDR1 SGHDN, CDR2 FVKESK. Trimming left V 1 base short and J 2 bases short, with 15 bases between. The CDR3 contains 17 residues. In DNA, the CDR3 is TGTGCCAGCAGCCAAGTCGGACGGGCGGACACTGGAAACACCATATATTTT. Protein sequence: CASSQVGRADTGNTIYF.

This clone was observed a handful of times. The genes are TRBV9 and TRBJ1-4; unclear D gene. CDR1 and CDR2 from the germline V gene are SGDLS and YYNGEE. Deletions cut 0 bases from V and 7 bases from J, with 13 bases between. The CDR3 has 15 residues. The chain's CDR3 is CASSVGMGEGEKLFF. Written as DNA, the CDR3 is TGTGCCAGCAGCGTAGGAATGGGAGAGGGTGAAAAACTGTTTTTT.

This chain links TRBV9 with TRBJ1-6, with TRBD1 as a possible D gene (6 bases). V was cut by 4 bases and J by 6 bases, with 17 bases left in between. The CDR3 contains 16 residues. Germline V gene data show CDR1 as SGDLS and CDR2 as YYNGEE. DNA for the CDR3: TGTGCCAGCAGCCCCCGACAGGCCGCTGGTAATTCACCCCTCCACTTT. Residues: CASSPRQAAGNSPLHF.

The rearrangement uses TRBV7-9 and TRBJ1-1, with D uncertain. Trimming took off 2 bases at V and 3 bases at J, with 4 bases between the two ends. The CDR3 covers 12 residues. The germline CDR1 and CDR2 sequences are SEHNR and FQNEAQ (reference sequence). The CDR3 nucleotides are TGTGCCAGCAGCTTACGGGACACTGAAGCTTTCTTT. Translating it yields CASSLRDTEAFF.

The V and J genes are TRBV7-9 and TRBJ1-2, with D possibly TRBD1 on 5 matching bases. This CDR3 comprises 18 residues. Trimming left V 1 base short and J 0 bases short, with 18 bases between. Germline V CDR1 and CDR2: SEHNR, FQNEAQ (reference sequence). The CDR3 coding sequence is TGTGCCAGCAGCTTAGGGCAGGGTCTATACAAAGCTAACTATGGCTACACCTTC. This translates into CASSLGQGLYKANYGYTF.

J is TRBJ2-1 and V is TRBV5-1; 9 bases fit TRBD1. Germline CDR1 reads SGHRS; CDR2 reads YFSETQ. The V gene end was trimmed by 4 bases and the J gene end by 4 bases; junction bases not matched to a gene: 3. The CDR3 has 14 residues. Here the CDR3 reads CASSPGQGYNEQFF. The DNA of the CDR3 is TGCGCCAGCAGCCCGGGACAGGGTTACAATGAGCAGTTCTTC.

This chain uses TRBV7-7 with TRBJ1-4; TRBD1 matches 11 bases. The CDR3 is 16 amino acids. Germline CDR1 reads SSHAT; CDR2 reads FNYEAQ (reference sequence). Losses at the gene ends were 5 bases for V and 5 bases for J; bases not matched to a gene: 7. The chain's CDR3 is CASSPGTGGRNEKLFF. The CDR3 DNA follows: TGTGCCAGCAGCCCCGGGACAGGGGGGAGGAATGAAAAACTGTTTTTT.

The chain employs TRBV6-4 and TRBJ2-1; 9 bases are a match to TRBD1. The CDR3 is 13 residues long. Germline CDR1 and CDR2: MRHNA and SNTAGT. Unmatched junction bases numbered 4, after V lost 5 bases and J lost 8 bases. In DNA form, the CDR3 reads TGTGCCAGCAGTCTACAGGGGGCCTATGAGCAGTTCTTC. Encoded protein: CASSLQGAYEQFF.

V usage is TRBV6-5 and J usage is TRBJ2-1; TRBD2 aligns across 7 bases. Germline values: CDR1 MNHEY, CDR2 SVGAGI. J was trimmed by 3 bases and V by 6 bases; bases with no gene match: 5. There are 14 residues in the CDR3. As DNA, the CDR3 is TGTGCCAGCAGCCTAGGCGGGGGCTACAATGAGCAGTTCTTC. Its translation is CASSLGGGYNEQFF.

The rearrangement uses TRBV7-2 and TRBJ2-3, with 8 bases matching TRBD1. After removal of 2 bases from V and 3 bases from J, the junction contained 4 bases not matched to a gene. The CDR3 length is 15 residues. Germline CDR1 and CDR2: SGHTA and FQGNSA. This CDR3 is CASSLFGQGTDTQYF. The CDR3 DNA sequence: TGTGCCAGCAGCTTATTCGGACAGGGAACAGATACGCAGTATTTT.

This clone came up once. The chain has TRBV2 and TRBJ1-3; D might be TRBD1 (6 bases). This CDR3 has 15 residues. Deletions cut 2 bases from V and 4 bases from J, with 12 bases between. Germline assignment: CDR1 SNHLY and CDR2 FYNNEI. Written as DNA, the CDR3 is TGTGCCAGCAGTGAATCCGGGGGGCAGGGAAACACCATATATTTT. This translates into CASSESGGQGNTIYF.